This passage covers 29 T cell receptor beta chains from one sample sequenced in a study of T cell responses to AZD1222 COVID-19 vaccine. Repertoires were generated with immunoSEQ multiplex PCR, while TCRdb's copy carries only in-frame clones and drops some. The table lists around 120,000 clones, more than 90% of them singletons, with roughly 2% in the top ten. Sequenced material: peripheral blood, taken on day 0 of AZD1222 vaccination. Receptors were obtained from an adult in good health.

This chain's CDR3 is CASSLAAREYEQYF. In DNA, the CDR3 is TGCGCCAGCAGCTTGGCCGCCAGGGAATACGAGCAGTACTTC. This sequence joins TRBV5-1 and TRBJ2-7; possibly TRBD1 for D (5 bases). The CDR3 is made up of 14 amino acids. V lost 0 bases to trimming and J lost 4 bases, with 11 bases between them. Germline CDR1 and CDR2: SGHRS and YFSETQ.

The V and J genes are TRBV11-1 and TRBJ1-1, with D perhaps TRBD1 (5 bases). CDR3 size: 14 residues. Germline lookup yields CDR1 SGHAT and CDR2 FQDESV (reference sequence). The V end lost 3 bases, the J end lost 1 base, and 9 bases lay between the germline ends. CDR3 residues: CASSFTGANTEAFF. CDR3 nucleotides: TGTGCCAGCAGCTTTACTGGGGCGAACACTGAAGCTTTCTTT.

The chain is built from TRBV6-5 and TRBJ2-1; tentative D call: TRBD2 (5 bases). Germline V gene lookup returns CDR1 MNHEY and CDR2 SVGAGI. The CDR3 runs 14 residues. Between the trimmed V and J ends, which lost 6 bases and 2 bases, there was a span of 11 bases. The chain's CDR3 is CASSQRLPYNEQFF. Written as DNA, the CDR3 is TGTGCCAGCAGCCAGCGACTACCCTACAATGAGCAGTTCTTC.

The rearrangement links TRBV3-1 (or the pseudogene TRBV3-2) to TRBJ2-1; D is ambiguous. Trimming shortened V by 4 bases and J by 6 bases, and 13 bases separated the two germline ends. This CDR3 spans 14 amino acids. Germline V gene lookup returns CDR1 LGHDT and CDR2 YNNKEL (reference sequence). CDR3 sequence: CASSLPWPVNEQFF. CDR3 sequence (DNA): TGTGCCAGCAGCCTCCCCTGGCCAGTCAATGAGCAGTTCTTC.

The rearrangement links TRBV7-2 to TRBJ1-1, with D tentatively TRBD1 (5 bases). Germline CDR1 reads SGHTA; CDR2 reads FQGNSA. The CDR3 contains 16 residues. Trimming took off 5 bases at V and 7 bases at J, with 23 bases between the two ends. The CDR3 region has the DNA TGTGCCAGCAGCCAATCCCGGGACGGATTAAGCTATGAAGCTTTCTTT. Its protein is CASSQSRDGLSYEAFF.

This clone has more than one count but fewer than ten. The chain is built from TRBV18 and TRBJ1-1, with D unresolved. The germline V gene has CDR1 KGHSH and CDR2 LQKENI. Trimming took 0 bases from V and 1 from J, leaving 9 bases between them. The CDR3 sequence is 15 residues long. The CDR3, as DNA: TGTGCCAGCTCACCACCGGGCTATACGAACACTGAAGCTTTCTTT. Translation gives CASSPPGYTNTEAFF.

The J gene is TRBJ1-1, the V gene TRBV18, with a weak D call TRBD1 (5 bases). Germline-derived CDR1 and CDR2 are KGHSH and LQKENI. Deletions cut 3 bases from V and 5 bases from J, with 10 bases between. This CDR3 has 13 residues. CDR3 in amino acids: CASSPTAITEAFF. The CDR3, as DNA: TGTGCCAGCTCACCGACAGCGATAACTGAAGCTTTCTTT.

This clone was recorded many times. The gene calls are TRBV19 and TRBJ2-1; D may be TRBD2 (6 bases). Trimming pared 0 bases from V and 4 bases from J, leaving 10 bases between. The germline V gene has CDR1 LNHDA and CDR2 SQIVND (reference sequence). The CDR3 contains 15 residues. CDR3 bases: TGTGCCAGTAGTATAGAGGGCGGGACTTACAATGAGCAGTTCTTC. It translates to CASSIEGGTYNEQFF.

The chain employs TRBV3-1 (or the pseudogene TRBV3-2) and TRBJ2-1; D possibly corresponds to TRBD2 (6 bases). V gave up 6 bases and J gave up 7 bases, with 7 bases separating them. Per germline, CDR1 LGHDT and CDR2 YNNKEL (reference sequence). The CDR3 covers 11 residues. The CDR3 DNA reads as TGTGCCAGCAGTCGGGAGAATGAGCAGTTCTTC. Translated, it gives CASSRENEQFF.

The chain carries TRBV4-1 and TRBJ2-5; D may be TRBD1 (5 bases). V was clipped by 0 bases and J by 4 bases, with 12 bases between them. The CDR3 extends over 15 amino acids. Germline V gives CDR1 MGHRA, CDR2 YSYEKL. The CDR3 DNA reads TGCGCCAGCAGCCAAGACCCAGGGTCCCCAGAGACCCAGTACTTC. This codes for CASSQDPGSPETQYF.

This clone was counted a single time. V usage is TRBV12-3 or TRBV12-4 and J usage is TRBJ1-1; a weak D match, TRBD1 (5 bases). The CDR3 consists of 13 residues. The V end lost 3 bases, the J end lost 7 bases, and 12 bases lay between the germline ends. In DNA form, the CDR3 reads TGTGCCAGCAGTTTCTCTTCGGGACGTGAAGCTTTCTTT. Residues: CASSFSSGREAFF.

The gene calls are TRBV18 and TRBJ2-5; weak D call: TRBD2 (6 bases). The germline V and J ends were trimmed by 3 bases and 5 bases, with 10 bases remaining between them. CDR1 is KGHSH and CDR2 is LQKENI in the germline V gene. The CDR3 contains 13 residues. CDR3 loop: CASSPSRGETQYF. CDR3 bases: TGTGCCAGCTCACCCAGCCGGGGGGAGACCCAGTACTTC.

In nucleotides, the CDR3 is TGTGCCAGCAGCCACACGGTCCCTGTCACAGATACGCAGTATTTT. This gives the protein CASSHTVPVTDTQYF. V is TRBV3-1 (or the pseudogene TRBV3-2) and J is TRBJ2-3; no clear D gene. Germline loops: CDR1 LGHDT, CDR2 YNNKEL (reference sequence). The ends were cut back, 3 bases at V and 2 bases at J, with 12 bases in the middle. The CDR3 covers 15 residues.

V gene TRBV5-1 combines with J gene TRBJ1-1, with D unclear. Germline assignment: CDR1 SGHRS and CDR2 YFSETQ. This CDR3 is 13 amino acids long. The V gene lost 2 bases and the J gene lost 1 base, with 6 bases spanning the gap. The CDR3 DNA reads as TGCGCCAGCAGCTTAGGCTCGAACACTGAAGCTTTCTTT. Protein: CASSLGSNTEAFF. Together with reference TRBV5-1 and TRBJ1-1, the CDR3 gives the full variable domain: KAGVTQTPRYLIKTRGQQVTLSCSPISGHRSVSWYQQTPGQGLQFLFEYFSETQRNKGNFPGRFSGRQFSNSRSEMNVSTLELGDSALYLCASSLGSNTEAFFGQGTRLTVV.

V and J are TRBV11-3 and TRBJ2-1; 8 nucleotides match TRBD2. V lost 5 bases and J lost 4; bases outside the gene matches: 16. This CDR3 has 18 residues. Germline V CDR1 and CDR2: SGHNT, YENEEA. The CDR3 DNA is TGTGCCAGCAGCCGGACCGTAAGCGGGGGCCTCGATTACAATGAGCAGTTCTTC. Translation: CASSRTVSGGLDYNEQFF.

This chain links TRBV18 with TRBJ1-1, with D tentatively TRBD1 (6 bases). The CDR3 spans 16 residues. V lost 3 bases, J lost 4 bases, and 18 bases lay in between. Per germline, CDR1 KGHSH and CDR2 LQKENI. The CDR3 DNA sequence: TGTGCCAGCTCACCGGGACGGGGGGCGGGGGGCACTGAAGCTTTCTTT. Protein sequence: CASSPGRGAGGTEAFF.

This CDR3 is CASSPRGSNEQFF. In DNA form, the CDR3 reads TGTGCCAGTAGTCCCCGGGGCTCCAATGAGCAGTTCTTC. The chain has TRBV19 and TRBJ2-1; D might be TRBD1 or TRBD2, each matching 5 bases. The CDR3 is 13 amino acids. V was trimmed by 5 bases and J by 6 bases, leaving 11 bases between them. Germline V gene sequence: CDR1 LNHDA, CDR2 SQIVND (reference sequence). The full variable domain, in which reference TRBV19 and TRBJ2-1 provide the parts outside the CDR3, is DGGITQSPKYLFRKEGQNVTLSCEQNLNHDAMYWYRQDPGQGLRLIYYSQIVNDFQKGDIAEGYSVSREKKESFPLTVTSAQKNPTAFYLCASSPRGSNEQFFGPGTRLTVL.

This clone was counted between two and nine times. The J gene is TRBJ1-6, the V gene TRBV7-3; D is ambiguous. CDR1 SGHTA and CDR2 FQGTGA come from the germline V gene. The CDR3 has 13 amino acids. The V gene lost 3 bases and the J gene lost 7 bases, with 7 bases spanning the gap. The CDR3 nucleotides read TGTGCCAGCAGCTTGGGGAGCAATTCACCCCTCCACTTT. This codes for CASSLGSNSPLHF.

The J gene is TRBJ2-1, the V gene TRBV7-3, with 8 bases lining up with TRBD2. Unmatched junction bases numbered 11, after V lost 5 bases and J lost 5 bases. Germline CDR1 and CDR2: SGHTA and FQGTGA. The CDR3 extends over 16 amino acids. This CDR3 is CASSLSVAGNNNEQFF. CDR3 coding DNA: TGTGCCAGCAGCCTCTCGGTAGCGGGGAATAACAATGAGCAGTTCTTC. Based on the CDR3 plus reference TRBV7-3 and TRBJ2-1, the full variable domain is GAGVSQTPSNKVTEKGKYVELRCDPISGHTALYWYRQSLGQGPEFLIYFQGTGAADDSGLPNDRFFAVRPEGSVSTLKIQRTERGDSAVYLCASSLSVAGNNNEQFFGPGTRLTVL.

This chain links TRBV5-1 with TRBJ1-1, with D perhaps matching TRBD1 (5 bases). Trimming stripped 5 bases from V and 5 bases from J, with 16 bases between. CDR1 is SGHRS and CDR2 is YFSETQ in the germline V gene. The CDR3 loop spans 14 amino acids. The CDR3 DNA sequence: TGCGCCAGCAGGACCCAGGGCTGGCGAACTGAAGCTTTCTTT. Its protein is CASRTQGWRTEAFF.

This rearrangement joins TRBV5-1 to TRBJ1-3; TRBD1 is a possible D gene (6 bases). Germline V lookup: CDR1 SGHRS, CDR2 YFSETQ. The CDR3 runs 15 residues. The V end lost 1 base, the J end lost 4 bases, and 12 bases lay between the germline ends. This CDR3 is CASSLLTGLGNTIYF. The DNA for the CDR3 is TGCGCCAGCAGCTTGTTAACAGGGTTGGGAAACACCATATATTTT.

The gene calls are TRBV5-8 and TRBJ1-5; D is uncertain. Trimming took off 4 bases at V and 6 bases at J, with 23 bases between the two ends. CDR3 length equals 17 residues. Germline V gene sequence: CDR1 SGHTS, CDR2 YDEGEE. The CDR3 DNA follows: TGTGCCAGCAGCCTATCATCAGGACGCCGGTCAGGTCAGCCCCAGCATTTT. Encoded protein: CASSLSSGRRSGQPQHF.

The rearrangement links TRBV4-3 to TRBJ2-5; D ambiguous. CDR3 length: 14 residues. Between the trimmed V and J ends, which lost 1 base and 4 bases, there was a span of 10 bases. Per germline, CDR1 LGHNA and CDR2 YSLEER. The CDR3 nucleotides are TGCGCCAGCAGCCAAGGTGTATTCGGAGAGACCCAGTACTTC. Translating it yields CASSQGVFGETQYF.

The V call is TRBV11-3, the J call TRBJ1-1; D gene unclear. The CDR3 loop spans 12 amino acids. Trimming cost V 3 bases and J 7 bases, with 9 bases left between them. Germline V gene sequence: CDR1 SGHNT, CDR2 YENEEA. The CDR3, as DNA: TGTGCCAGCAGCTTGGGAGGAGGTGAAGCTTTCTTT. It specifies CASSLGGGEAFF. The variable domain in full, completed from reference TRBV11-3 and TRBJ1-1, reads EAGVVQSPRYKIIEKKQPVAFWCNPISGHNTLYWYLQNLGQGPELLIRYENEEAVDDSQLPKDRFSAERLKGVDSTLKIQPAELGDSAVYLCASSLGGGEAFFGQGTRLTVV.

The J gene is TRBJ1-5, the V gene TRBV2, with unresolved D. Germline assignment: CDR1 SNHLY and CDR2 FYNNEI. V lost 8 bases and J 1 base, leaving 9 bases between the germline ends. CDR3 length equals 13 residues. CDR3 residues: CASWGGSNQPQHF. CDR3 bases: TGTGCCAGCTGGGGAGGCAGCAATCAGCCCCAGCATTTT.

The gene calls are TRBV28 and TRBJ1-4, with D maybe TRBD1 (5 bases). The CDR3 sequence is 16 residues long. From germline, CDR1 is MDHEN and CDR2 SYDVKM. V was clipped by 5 bases and J by 5 bases, with 18 bases between them. This chain's CDR3 is CASSPSGGGGNEKLFF. The CDR3 nucleotides read TGTGCCAGCAGTCCGAGCGGTGGGGGAGGGAATGAAAAACTGTTTTTT.

The J gene is TRBJ2-1, the V gene TRBV27; 7 bases are shared with TRBD2. With 3 bases clipped from V and 14 bases from J, the junction kept 10 bases outside the gene matches. Germline CDR1 and CDR2: MNHEY and SMNVEV (reference sequence). The CDR3 totals 13 residues. CDR3 sequence (DNA): TGTGCCAGCAGTTTTGGCTACGCGGGGGTGGAGTTCTTC. It specifies CASSFGYAGVEFF.

The rearrangement joins TRBV5-6 to TRBJ1-5; D not certain. V lost 4 bases to trimming and J lost 7 bases, with 9 bases between them. The V gene's germline CDR1 is SGHDT and CDR2 YYEEEE. The CDR3 loop spans 12 amino acids. CDR3 nucleotide sequence: TGTGCCAGCAGCGTAGCACGCCAGCCCCAGCATTTT. This encodes CASSVARQPQHF.

This chain connects TRBV2 to TRBJ2-7; D gene ambiguous. Trimming took 6 bases from V and 5 from J, leaving 14 bases between them. The CDR3 length is 13 residues. Germline CDR1 SNHLY, CDR2 FYNNEI. In DNA form, the CDR3 reads TGTGCCAGCAGGGGCGACGGAGACAACGAGCAGTACTTC. It is translated as CASRGDGDNEQYF.